The clone carrying this T cell receptor (beta chain) was seen only a few times. As yet, its antigen is unknown. Sample treatment: roughly 10-day PBMC culture with coronavirus spike peptide pools or control peptides (ViraFEST assay). Cultured CD4+ T cell DNA was sequenced using the Oncomine TCR Beta short-read assay. Scientists extracted genomic DNA from CD4+ T cells grown in culture. TCRdb independently ran MiXCR on the PCR reads; one entry per CDR3 protein. Counted here are about 10,000 distinct CDR3 sequences, around 67% occurring once; the ten biggest clones make up over 35%. The data were obtained in a study of vaccination and CD4 T cells after COVID-19. Study at large: Investigators drew the post-COVID samples a median roughly 98 days after diagnosis, with a range of 35 to 161. Cellular stimulation was performed using overlapping spike peptides derived from SARS-CoV-2, HCoV-NL63, HCoV-OC43 and HCoV-229E. Study-level findings and limits: Spike mono-reactivity marked 304 of 307 vaccine-specific clones in convalescent patients.

CDR1 is MRHNA and CDR2 is SNTAGT in the germline V gene. The CDR3 consists of 14 residues. With 5 bases removed from V and 6 bases from J, the gap between germline ends came to 11 bases. The sample taken for sequencing was CD4+ T cells from blood, cultured in vitro. The chain is built from TRBV6-4 and TRBJ1-6; TRBD1 might be the D (5 bases). The clonotype comes from a human donor who had recovered from COVID-19. CDR3 nucleotide sequence: TGTGCCAGCAGTAGGGACGGTTTTAATTCACCCCTCCACTTT. It encodes CASSRDGFNSPLHF.